This entry lists 27 T cell receptor beta chains sequenced from one sample in a study of T cell changes during pregnancy in multiple sclerosis. Only in-frame clones appear in the TCRdb table, and some are missing; sequencing was by immunoSEQ multiplex PCR. The sample yields approximately 59,000 clones, around nine tenths seen once. The sample here was peripheral blood, taken in the third trimester of pregnancy. All receptors come from a female donor in good health, enrolled as a control in a pregnancy study.

This chain links TRBV5-1 with TRBJ2-7; 8 bases line up with TRBD2. J was trimmed by 0 bases and V by 0 bases; bases with no gene match: 5. CDR1 is SGHRS, CDR2 YFSETQ, per germline. CDR3 length: 16 residues. The CDR3 spells CASSLGVAGFSYEQYF. The CDR3 DNA follows: TGCGCCAGCAGCTTGGGGGTAGCGGGGTTCTCCTACGAGCAGTACTTC.

The chain links TRBV27 to TRBJ1-1, with TRBD1 matching 10 bases. The germline CDR1 and CDR2 sequences are MNHEY and SMNVEV (reference sequence). J was trimmed by 5 bases and V by 5 bases; bases with no gene match: 8. The CDR3 is 15 amino acids. Here the CDR3 DNA reads TGTGCCAGCAGTCCCGTACAGGGACAGGGGACTGAAGCTTTCTTT. Its translation: CASSPVQGQGTEAFF.

This clone was recorded once. The chain has TRBV6-5 and TRBJ1-5, with TRBD1 as a possible D gene (6 bases). Trimming took off 5 bases at V and 3 bases at J, with 11 bases between the two ends. CDR1 MNHEY and CDR2 SVGAGI come from the germline V gene. The CDR3 loop spans 14 amino acids. CDR3 in amino acids: CASSPGTYNQPQHF. CDR3 sequence (DNA): TGTGCCAGCAGTCCTGGGACATACAATCAGCCCCAGCATTTT.

V gene TRBV6-5 combines with J gene TRBJ1-2, with D perhaps matching TRBD1 (6 bases). Germline lookup yields CDR1 MNHEY and CDR2 SVGAGI. The CDR3 contains 14 residues. V lost 6 bases and J lost 2, with 13 bases in between. As DNA, the CDR3 is TGTGCCAGCAGGCCGGACAGACAAAACTATGGCTACACCTTC. The encoded protein is CASRPDRQNYGYTF.

The V call is TRBV15, the J call TRBJ1-1; D is unresolved. Per the germline V gene, CDR1 is LNHNV and CDR2 is YYDKDF (reference sequence). V lost 5 bases and J 4 bases, leaving 11 bases between the germline ends. This CDR3 has 13 amino acids. The CDR3 coding sequence is TGTGCCACCAGCGAAAAAGGAGGCACTGAAGCTTTCTTT. This translates into CATSEKGGTEAFF.

The gene calls are TRBV7-8 and TRBJ1-2; no clear D gene. Germline V gene data show CDR1 as SGHVS and CDR2 as FQNEAQ. This CDR3 is 15 amino acids long. V lost 1 base, J lost 2 bases, and 11 bases lay in between. The CDR3, as DNA: TGTGCCAGCAGCTTAGTAGAGGTGATAAACTATGGCTACACCTTC. Translation: CASSLVEVINYGYTF.

The J gene is TRBJ2-7, the V gene TRBV29-1; D perhaps matches TRBD2 (5 bases). The CDR3 is made up of 12 amino acids. Trimming cost V 1 base and J 2 bases, with 6 bases left between them. The V gene's germline CDR1 is SQVTM and CDR2 ANQGSEA. CDR3 sequence reads: CSVEGTPYEQYF. In nucleotides, the CDR3 is TGCAGCGTTGAAGGGACTCCCTACGAGCAGTACTTC.

This clone is a singleton in its sample. The rearrangement links TRBV25-1 to TRBJ1-2, with D tentatively TRBD1 (5 bases). V was cut by 1 base and J by 4 bases, with 7 bases left in between. This CDR3 region has 13 residues. Germline assignment: CDR1 MGHDK and CDR2 SYGVNS. DNA for the CDR3: TGTGCCAGCAGTGAATTCCAGGGCTATGGCTACACCTTC. Translating gives CASSEFQGYGYTF.

The chain recombines TRBV10-3 with TRBJ2-7; no definite D call. The CDR3 is 13 amino acids. CDR1 is ENHRY and CDR2 is SYGVKD in the germline V gene. The V end was cut by 2 bases, the J end by 7 bases, with 12 bases between. The CDR3 loop is CAISENSELEQYF. The CDR3 DNA reads TGTGCCATCAGTGAGAATTCCGAACTGGAGCAGTACTTC.

The rearrangement joins TRBV4-1 to TRBJ1-4; 7 nucleotides agree with TRBD1. CDR1 is MGHRA and CDR2 is YSYEKL in the germline V gene. After removal of 5 bases from V and 0 bases from J, the junction contained 6 bases not matched to a gene. This CDR3 has 16 residues. This CDR3 is CASSERDRPTNEKLFF. The CDR3 DNA reads as TGCGCCAGCAGCGAAAGGGACAGACCAACTAATGAAAAACTGTTTTTT.

J is TRBJ2-7 and V is TRBV19, with 8 bases matching TRBD1. The CDR3 totals 14 residues. The J segment lost 3 bases and the V segment lost 4 bases, leaving 5 bases of the junction unmatched. Germline V gene data show CDR1 as LNHDA and CDR2 as SQIVND (reference sequence). The CDR3: CASSKGQGNYEQYF. For the CDR3, the DNA is TGTGCCAGTAGTAAAGGACAGGGCAACTACGAGCAGTACTTC.

The chain couples TRBV7-2 to TRBJ1-4, with unresolved D. The ends were cut back, 1 base at V and 0 bases at J, with 6 bases in the middle. Germline V lookup: CDR1 SGHTA, CDR2 FQGNSA. The CDR3 covers 15 residues. In nucleotides, the CDR3 is TGTGCCAGCAGCTTAGATGGGCCAACTAATGAAAAACTGTTTTTT. Amino acids: CASSLDGPTNEKLFF.

V is TRBV19 and J is TRBJ2-3; 7 positions match TRBD2. Germline V gene data show CDR1 as LNHDA and CDR2 as SQIVND (reference sequence). Trimming at V came to 4 bases and at J to 9 bases, leaving 7 bases not matched to a gene. The CDR3 is 13 residues long. The CDR3 DNA reads as TGTGCCAGTAGTACGGGGGAGGGCCCCACGCAGTATTTT. This translates into CASSTGEGPTQYF.

CDR3 region: CASSFGQGVNQPQHF. The CDR3 DNA sequence: TGCGCCAGCAGCTTTGGACAGGGTGTGAATCAGCCCCAGCATTTT. The chain carries TRBV5-1 and TRBJ1-5; 8 bases fit TRBD1. CDR3 size: 15 residues. Germline loops: CDR1 SGHRS, CDR2 YFSETQ. Trimming took 2 bases from V and 4 from J; bases not matched to a gene: 5. Full variable domain (missing parts from reference TRBV5-1 and TRBJ1-5): KAGVTQTPRYLIKTRGQQVTLSCSPISGHRSVSWYQQTPGQGLQFLFEYFSETQRNKGNFPGRFSGRQFSNSRSEMNVSTLELGDSALYLCASSFGQGVNQPQHFGDGTRLSIL.

The V call is TRBV25-1, the J call TRBJ2-2, with a tentative D call TRBD1 (6 bases). Germline loops: CDR1 MGHDK, CDR2 SYGVNS. V lost 5 bases, J lost 4 bases, and 14 bases lay in between. This CDR3 is 15 amino acids long. Here the CDR3 DNA reads TGTGCCAGCAGTCCCTCACAGGGTATCACCGGGGAGCTGTTTTTT. It codes for CASSPSQGITGELFF.

The rearrangement joins TRBV7-2 to TRBJ1-6; 10 bases map to TRBD1. CDR3 length: 14 amino acids. V shed 4 bases, J shed 10 bases, and the junction held 4 bases outside the gene matches. Germline values: CDR1 SGHTA, CDR2 FQGNSA. CDR3 DNA: TGTGCCAGCAGCTCCCCGGGACAGGGGTCACCCCTCCACTTT. Translation gives CASSSPGQGSPLHF.

The J gene is TRBJ2-5, the V gene TRBV4-1, with TRBD2 matching 13 bases. The V gene end was trimmed by 9 bases and the J gene end by 5 bases; junction bases not matched to a gene: 9. The germline V gene has CDR1 MGHRA and CDR2 YSYEKL. The CDR3 contains 15 residues. The DNA of the CDR3 is TGCGCCAGTGGGACTAGCGGGACCAACACGGAGACCCAGTACTTC. Translation: CASGTSGTNTETQYF.

The V call is TRBV9, the J call TRBJ2-6; D is unclear. With 4 bases removed from V and 0 bases from J, the gap between germline ends came to 5 bases. Germline assignment: CDR1 SGDLS and CDR2 YYNGEE. There are 14 residues in the CDR3. CDR3 in amino acids: CASSPHSGANVLTF. The CDR3 coding sequence is TGTGCCAGCAGCCCACACTCTGGGGCCAACGTCCTGACTTTC. Using reference TRBV9 and TRBJ2-6 for the parts outside the CDR3, the full variable domain is DSGVTQTPKHLITATGQRVTLRCSPRSGDLSVYWYQQSLDQGLQFLIQYYNGEERAKGNILERFSAQQFPDLHSELNLSSLELGDSALYFCASSPHSGANVLTFGAGSRLTVL.

This sequence joins TRBV27 and TRBJ2-2, with 8 bases fitting TRBD2. Germline CDR1 MNHEY, CDR2 SMNVEV (reference sequence). The ends lost 6 bases at V and 6 bases at J; junction bases unmatched: 6. The CDR3 runs 14 residues. The CDR3 here is CASSRGGRAGELFF. As DNA, the CDR3 is TGTGCCAGCAGCCGCGGGGGGAGGGCCGGGGAGCTGTTTTTT.

V gene TRBV4-2 combines with J gene TRBJ2-3; D is undetermined. The CDR3 length is 17 residues. V was shortened by 0 bases and J by 1 base, with 14 bases between the two germline ends. Germline-derived CDR1 and CDR2 are LGHNA and YNFKEQ. CDR3 in amino acids: CASSQDYDASGTDTQYF. The DNA for the CDR3 is TGTGCCAGCAGCCAAGATTACGACGCCAGCGGCACAGATACGCAGTATTTT.

The chain employs TRBV4-3 and TRBJ1-5, with a tentative D call TRBD1 (5 bases). The CDR3 spans 15 residues. The germline V gene has CDR1 LGHNA and CDR2 YSLEER. Trimming took off 0 bases at V and 4 bases at J, with 10 bases between the two ends. This CDR3 reads CASSQELGRNQPQHF. The CDR3 DNA reads TGCGCCAGCAGCCAAGAACTGGGGCGGAATCAGCCCCAGCATTTT.

This clone was seen only a few times. The chain's CDR3 is CASSSLDRMGNQPQHF. The CDR3 DNA is TGTGCCAGCAGTTCCCTGGACAGGATGGGCAATCAGCCCCAGCATTTT. This sequence joins TRBV27 and TRBJ1-5; 7 bases match TRBD1. The CDR3 spans 16 residues. V shed 4 bases and J 2 bases; nucleotides not matched to a gene: 8. CDR1 is MNHEY and CDR2 is SMNVEV in the germline V gene (reference sequence).

The V call is TRBV29-1, the J call TRBJ2-5; D perhaps matches TRBD1 (6 bases). Germline-derived CDR1 and CDR2 are SQVTM and ANQGSEA. The germline V and J ends were trimmed by 2 bases and 12 bases, with 19 bases remaining between them. CDR3 length: 13 residues. The CDR3 DNA is TGCAGCGTTGAACGAGGGCCAGGGGATCCTAAGTACTTC. Encoded protein: CSVERGPGDPKYF.

The chain carries TRBV5-6 and TRBJ2-7, with 9 positions matching TRBD1. This CDR3 region has 14 residues. Germline V lookup: CDR1 SGHDT, CDR2 YYEEEE. Trimming took 3 bases from V and 6 from J; bases not matched to a gene: 7. The DNA of the CDR3 is TGTGCCAGCAGCTGGGGGACAGGGCGAGGCGAGCAGTACTTC. It specifies CASSWGTGRGEQYF.

The genes are TRBV6-1 and TRBJ1-4; D possibly corresponds to TRBD1 (6 bases). The CDR3 extends over 13 amino acids. Germline V CDR1 and CDR2: MNHNS, SASEGT. Trimming stripped 0 bases from V and 16 bases from J, with 15 bases between. The CDR3 coding sequence is TGTGCCAGCAGTGAAGCTGACACAGGGAGAACGTTTTTT. Encoded protein: CASSEADTGRTFF.

This chain links TRBV9 with TRBJ1-1; 8 bases agree with TRBD1. There are 15 residues in the CDR3. Germline values: CDR1 SGDLS, CDR2 YYNGEE. Trimming cost V 0 bases and J 4 bases; bases outside gene matches: 5. DNA of the CDR3: TGTGCCAGCAGCGTAGAAGGGCAGGGGGCCACTGAAGCTTTCTTT. Its protein is CASSVEGQGATEAFF.

This chain links TRBV6-5 with TRBJ1-2, with 9 positions matching TRBD1. With 2 bases clipped from V and 6 bases from J, the junction kept 10 bases outside the gene matches. The germline V gene has CDR1 MNHEY and CDR2 SVGAGI. The CDR3 contains 16 residues. CDR3 nucleotides: TGTGCCAGCAGTTACCGAGGGACAGGGACGATTAATGGCTACACCTTC. This gives the protein CASSYRGTGTINGYTF.